This note documents a single TCR beta chain sequence. This sample stems from a study of blood T cell repertoires in COVID-19. Across the study: COVID-19 samples, acute and convalescent, were from the United States, Italy and Spain. In each case, the material was cDNA or gDNA derived from T cells, B-cell-depleted T cells, or PBMCs.

V shed 4 bases and J 9 bases; nucleotides not matched to a gene: 9. Germline V gene lookup returns CDR1 SGHRS and CDR2 YFSETQ. The CDR3 runs to 14 residues. Generated by immunoSEQ multiplex PCR, the TCRdb table keeps only in-frame clones and is missing some. Of 200,000 to 250,000 clones listed, about 80% are singletons. Sequencing was done on a sample of peripheral blood. The sequence was collected from a woman older than 75 with acute or convalescent COVID-19. The V and J genes are TRBV5-1 and TRBJ2-1; 8 positions agree with TRBD1. CDR3 protein: CASSPGTGGGEQFF. Written as DNA, the CDR3 is TGCGCCAGCAGCCCGGGTACAGGGGGAGGTGAGCAGTTCTTC.